This T cell receptor beta chain appears in the sequencing data of a study of response to subunit inactivated influenza vaccine. Study findings and constraints: With each seasonal influenza vaccination, the authors suggested, few new T cells are recruited.

TCRdb re-derived calls from the RT-PCR reads in MiXCR, one entry per CDR3 protein. In the table there are 650,000 to 800,000 distinct CDR3 sequences, around 14% of which are singletons. To note about this clonotype: Its cognate antigen is unknown.

This CDR3 is 15 amino acids long. Germline loops: CDR1 WSHSY, CDR2 SAAADI. The junction had 5 bases not matched to a gene; V was cut back by 4 bases and J by 6 bases. The specimen was PBMCs from blood, collected roughly 2 weeks before vaccination. The chain has TRBV10-2 and TRBJ1-6; 8 nucleotides align to TRBD1. The receptor was isolated from a middle-aged man who received an inactivated influenza vaccine. CDR3 in DNA: TGCGCCAGCAGTGCACAGGGGGGAGGTAATTCACCCCTCCACTTT. This translates into CASSAQGGGNSPLHF.